Each of the 32 T cell receptor beta chains below was sequenced from the same sample in a study of technical replicates of blood from several donors. Generated by immunoSEQ multiplex PCR, the TCRdb table keeps only in-frame clones and is missing some. Of about 70,000 clones in the sample, around 95% were seen once. The material sequenced was T cells isolated from PBMCs. Source of these receptors: a human donor in good health.

This clone appeared once. J is TRBJ2-1 and V is TRBV30; 8 positions agree with TRBD1. CDR1 GTSNPN and CDR2 SVGIG come from the germline V gene (reference sequence). After removal of 5 bases from V and 4 bases from J, the junction contained 4 bases not matched to a gene. The CDR3 is 13 residues long. CDR3 bases: TGTGCCTGGGCACAGGGGGAATACAATGAGCAGTTCTTC. Its protein product is CAWAQGEYNEQFF.

The V gene is TRBV7-8, the J gene TRBJ2-7; D ambiguous. This CDR3 comprises 12 residues. V dropped 1 base and J dropped 4 bases, with 5 bases sitting between them. The germline V gene has CDR1 SGHVS and CDR2 FQNEAQ. DNA for the CDR3: TGTGCCAGCAGCTTAGTACGGTACGAGCAGTACTTC. Protein product: CASSLVRYEQYF.

The rearrangement joins TRBV5-1 to TRBJ2-5; TRBD2 agrees at 8 bases. Per the germline V gene, CDR1 is SGHRS and CDR2 is YFSETQ. This CDR3 comprises 14 residues. V lost 1 base to trimming and J lost 5 bases; unmatched junction nucleotides: 4. For the CDR3, the DNA is TGCGCCAGCAGCTTGTATCCGGGAGGGGAGACCCAGTACTTC. Translating it yields CASSLYPGGETQYF.

V and J are TRBV28 and TRBJ1-5; D not certain. CDR3 length equals 16 residues. The germline gives CDR1 MDHEN, CDR2 SYDVKM. V lost 3 bases, J lost 0 bases, and 12 bases lay in between. CDR3 nucleotides: TGTGCCAGCAGTTTCTATAACCCCTATAGCAATCAGCCCCAGCATTTT. Translating it yields CASSFYNPYSNQPQHF.

The chain employs TRBV6-1 and TRBJ1-4, with 10 bases identical to TRBD1. The CDR3 consists of 14 residues. The germline gives CDR1 MNHNS, CDR2 SASEGT. The trim removed 5 bases at V and 7 bases at J, leaving 4 bases unmatched. The CDR3 DNA sequence: TGTGCCAGCAGTTGGACAGGGGGGAGTGAAAAACTGTTTTTT. Its translation is CASSWTGGSEKLFF.

V gene TRBV29-1 combines with J gene TRBJ1-2; 9 bases agree with TRBD1. The CDR3 has 15 amino acids. V was pared by 6 bases and J by 2 bases, with 10 bases of the junction left unmatched. The germline V gene encodes CDR1 SQVTM and CDR2 ANQGSEA. The CDR3 region is CSVLPTGQGNYGYTF. CDR3 nucleotides: TGCAGCGTACTGCCGACAGGACAGGGGAACTATGGCTACACCTTC.

The chain combines TRBV6-5 with TRBJ2-7, with 9 bases that match TRBD2. Germline lookup yields CDR1 MNHEY and CDR2 SVGAGI. This CDR3 has 14 amino acids. With 5 bases clipped from V and 2 bases from J, the junction kept 4 bases outside the gene matches. As DNA, the CDR3 is TGTGCCAGCAGTCCTGGGACTAGCACCTACGAGCAGTACTTC. Its translation: CASSPGTSTYEQYF.

V usage is TRBV28 and J usage is TRBJ2-7; TRBD2 matches 12 bases. Trimming took 5 bases from V and 3 from J; bases not matched to a gene: 8. Germline CDR1 is MDHEN and CDR2 is SYDVKM. The CDR3 consists of 16 residues. This chain's CDR3 is CASSPTGTSGLYEQYF. CDR3 sequence (DNA): TGTGCCAGCAGTCCGACCGGGACTAGCGGGCTCTACGAGCAGTACTTC.

This chain uses TRBV7-2 with TRBJ2-7; 11 bases align to TRBD2. This CDR3 is 14 amino acids long. The germline CDR1 and CDR2 sequences are SGHTA and FQGNSA. J was trimmed by 9 bases and V by 5 bases; bases with no gene match: 9. Written as DNA, the CDR3 is TGTGCCAGCAGCCCTACTAGCGGGAGCGGTATGCAGTACTTC. Residues: CASSPTSGSGMQYF.

This sequence joins TRBV11-2 and TRBJ2-7; possibly TRBD1 for D (5 bases). V was cut by 0 bases and J by 4 bases, with 10 bases left in between. Germline-derived CDR1 and CDR2 are SGHAT and FQNNGV. The CDR3 has 14 residues. CDR3 loop: CASSLDPGHYEQYF. DNA for the CDR3: TGTGCCAGCAGCTTAGATCCCGGACATTACGAGCAGTACTTC.

The rearrangement links TRBV7-8 to TRBJ2-3, with TRBD2 matching over 9 bases. Germline CDR1 and CDR2: SGHVS and FQNEAQ. The CDR3 consists of 17 residues. The V gene end was trimmed by 6 bases and the J gene end by 2 bases; junction bases not matched to a gene: 12. This CDR3 is CASRPIAGAKLTDTQYF. The DNA of the CDR3 is TGTGCCAGCAGACCGATAGCGGGAGCTAAACTCACAGATACGCAGTATTTT. Combining the CDR3 with reference TRBV7-8 and TRBJ2-3 gives the whole variable domain GAGVSQSPRYKVAKRGQDVALRCDPISGHVSLFWYQQALGQGPEFLTYFQNEAQLDKSGLPSDRFFAERPEGSVSTLKIQRTQQEDSAVYLCASRPIAGAKLTDTQYFGPGTRLTVL.

The chain is built from TRBV2 and TRBJ2-7, with a weak D call TRBD1 (5 bases). Trimming shortened V by 8 bases and J by 1 base, and 15 bases separated the two germline ends. Germline loops: CDR1 SNHLY, CDR2 FYNNEI. The CDR3 contains 14 residues. The CDR3 here is CASCHLDSSYEQYF. CDR3 nucleotide sequence: TGTGCCAGCTGCCATCTTGACAGTTCCTACGAGCAGTACTTC.

The chain recombines TRBV2 with TRBJ2-3; TRBD1 matches 9 bases. Germline V lookup: CDR1 SNHLY, CDR2 FYNNEI. J was trimmed by 3 bases and V by 8 bases; bases with no gene match: 3. The CDR3 totals 13 residues. CDR3 DNA sequence: TGTGCCAGCGAGGGACAGGGAACAGATACGCAGTATTTT. Translation: CASEGQGTDTQYF.

The V call is TRBV11-3, the J call TRBJ2-4, with a possible D match to TRBD2 (5 bases). The germline V gene has CDR1 SGHNT and CDR2 YENEEA. The V gene lost 1 base and the J gene lost 7 bases, with 8 bases spanning the gap. This CDR3 has 13 residues. The CDR3 DNA reads TGTGCCAGCAGCTTAGGAGGGTCGAACATTCAGTACTTC. It encodes CASSLGGSNIQYF.

The chain combines TRBV4-2 with TRBJ2-1; no firm D call. The CDR3 extends over 12 amino acids. Trimming cost V 1 base and J 9 bases, with 7 bases left between them. Germline V gene lookup returns CDR1 LGHNA and CDR2 YNFKEQ. DNA for the CDR3: TGTGCCAGCAGCCAAGCCTCCCCTGAGCAGTTCTTC. Residues: CASSQASPEQFF.

This clone was observed once. V gene TRBV5-1 combines with J gene TRBJ2-7, with 11 nucleotides matching TRBD2. The J segment lost 6 bases and the V segment lost 7 bases, leaving 3 bases of the junction unmatched. The CDR3 consists of 12 residues. Germline CDR1 SGHRS, CDR2 YFSETQ. CDR3 bases: TGCGCCAGCCAACTAGCGGGAGCCGAGCAGTACTTC. This encodes CASQLAGAEQYF. Using reference TRBV5-1 and TRBJ2-7 for the parts outside the CDR3, the full variable domain is KAGVTQTPRYLIKTRGQQVTLSCSPISGHRSVSWYQQTPGQGLQFLFEYFSETQRNKGNFPGRFSGRQFSNSRSEMNVSTLELGDSALYLCASQLAGAEQYFGPGTRLTVT.

The rearrangement uses TRBV13 and TRBJ2-7, with 7 bases aligning to TRBD2. The V and J ends lost 5 bases and 5 bases, in that order; junction bases with no gene match: 9. In germline, CDR1 is PRHDT, CDR2 FYEKMQ (reference sequence). CDR3 length: 14 amino acids. CDR3 in DNA: TGTGCCAGCAGCCTCGAGCGGGATCTTAACGAGCAGTACTTC. Protein sequence: CASSLERDLNEQYF.

In its sample, this clone was seen once. The chain joins TRBV9 to TRBJ1-1; 9 bases line up with TRBD1. Germline assignment: CDR1 SGDLS and CDR2 YYNGEE. The CDR3 is 14 residues long. After removal of 2 bases from V and 3 bases from J, the junction contained 2 bases not matched to a gene. The CDR3 loop is CASSVGQGHTEAFF. The CDR3 DNA reads as TGTGCCAGCAGCGTCGGACAGGGGCACACTGAAGCTTTCTTT.

The chain couples TRBV11-2 to TRBJ2-7; no reliable D call. Germline assignment: CDR1 SGHAT and CDR2 FQNNGV. The CDR3 consists of 15 residues. V was shortened by 4 bases and J by 0 bases, with 13 bases between the two germline ends. Written as DNA, the CDR3 is TGTGCCAGCAGCTCTTCAGTCATCAGCTCCTACGAGCAGTACTTC. Amino acids: CASSSSVISSYEQYF. The whole variable domain, remainder taken from reference TRBV11-2 and TRBJ2-7, is EAGVAQSPRYKIIEKRQSVAFWCNPISGHATLYWYQQILGQGPKLLIQFQNNGVVDDSQLPKDRFSAERLKGVDSTLKIQPAKLEDSAVYLCASSSSVISSYEQYFGPGTRLTVT.

V and J are TRBV7-9 and TRBJ1-1, with TRBD1 matching 11 bases. The ends lost 4 bases at V and 1 base at J; junction bases unmatched: 8. Germline loops: CDR1 SEHNR, CDR2 FQNEAQ (reference sequence). CDR3 length: 17 amino acids. The CDR3: CASSSYAGQGENTEAFF. In nucleotides, the CDR3 is TGTGCCAGCAGCTCCTACGCGGGACAGGGGGAGAACACTGAAGCTTTCTTT.

This sequence joins TRBV28 and TRBJ1-5, with D unresolved. The CDR3 has 15 residues. Trimming left V 4 bases short and J 0 bases short, with 10 bases between. CDR1 is MDHEN and CDR2 is SYDVKM in the germline V gene. The CDR3 DNA sequence: TGTGCCAGCAGTTCCTGGGAGAATAGCAATCAGCCCCAGCATTTT. This codes for CASSSWENSNQPQHF.

V is TRBV5-1 and J is TRBJ2-2, with D hard to call. Germline assignment: CDR1 SGHRS and CDR2 YFSETQ. V dropped 0 bases and J dropped 7 bases, with 13 bases sitting between them. The CDR3 runs 15 residues. CDR3 in amino acids: CASSLAGQVGGELFF. The DNA for the CDR3 is TGCGCCAGCAGCTTGGCCGGTCAGGTTGGCGGGGAGCTGTTTTTT. Drawing the rest from reference TRBV5-1 and TRBJ2-2, the complete variable domain is KAGVTQTPRYLIKTRGQQVTLSCSPISGHRSVSWYQQTPGQGLQFLFEYFSETQRNKGNFPGRFSGRQFSNSRSEMNVSTLELGDSALYLCASSLAGQVGGELFFGEGSRLTVL.

This clone showed up just a few times. The gene calls are TRBV20-1 and TRBJ1-1, with D perhaps matching TRBD1 (5 bases). CDR1 is DFQATT and CDR2 is SNEGSKA in the germline V gene (reference sequence). Trimming pared 5 bases from V and 6 bases from J, leaving 7 bases between. CDR3 length: 10 residues. The CDR3 sequence: CSAGGAEAFF. DNA of the CDR3: TGCAGTGCTGGGGGGGCTGAAGCTTTCTTT.

The chain carries TRBV7-6 and TRBJ2-3, with a tentative D call TRBD2 (6 bases). Germline CDR1 SGHVS, CDR2 FNYEAQ. V was cut by 4 bases and J by 2 bases, with 13 bases left in between. This CDR3 is 15 amino acids long. CDR3 in amino acids: CASSSVGRHTDTQYF. The CDR3 region has the DNA TGTGCCAGCAGCTCCGTGGGGAGGCACACAGATACGCAGTATTTT.

The chain is built from TRBV19 and TRBJ2-7, with a tentative D call TRBD2 (5 bases). In germline, CDR1 is LNHDA, CDR2 SQIVND (reference sequence). There are 15 residues in the CDR3. Deletions cut 6 bases from V and 3 bases from J, with 18 bases between. The CDR3 loop reads CASRLSSSGLYEQYF. In DNA form, the CDR3 reads TGTGCCAGTAGACTCAGTAGTTCAGGACTCTACGAGCAGTACTTC. The full variable domain, rest sourced from reference TRBV19 and TRBJ2-7, is DGGITQSPKYLFRKEGQNVTLSCEQNLNHDAMYWYRQDPGQGLRLIYYSQIVNDFQKGDIAEGYSVSREKKESFPLTVTSAQKNPTAFYLCASRLSSSGLYEQYFGPGTRLTVT.

The gene calls are TRBV7-8 and TRBJ2-1; no definite D call. CDR1 and CDR2 from the germline V gene are SGHVS and FQNEAQ. The V end lost 2 bases, the J end lost 3 bases, and 8 bases lay between the germline ends. The CDR3 spans 14 residues. The CDR3 coding sequence is TGTGCCAGCAGCTTAATGGGCGACTACAATGAGCAGTTCTTC. Amino acid sequence: CASSLMGDYNEQFF. Full variable domain (remainder filled in from reference TRBV7-8 and TRBJ2-1): GAGVSQSPRYKVAKRGQDVALRCDPISGHVSLFWYQQALGQGPEFLTYFQNEAQLDKSGLPSDRFFAERPEGSVSTLKIQRTQQEDSAVYLCASSLMGDYNEQFFGPGTRLTVL.

This chain uses TRBV9 with TRBJ2-5, with TRBD2 matching 8 bases. The CDR3 totals 14 residues. With 2 bases clipped from V and 3 bases from J, the junction kept 3 bases outside the gene matches. Germline loops: CDR1 SGDLS, CDR2 YYNGEE. In nucleotides, the CDR3 is TGTGCCAGCAGCGTCAGCGGGAGAGAAGAGACCCAGTACTTC. Its protein is CASSVSGREETQYF. Variable domain in full (rest from reference TRBV9 and TRBJ2-5): DSGVTQTPKHLITATGQRVTLRCSPRSGDLSVYWYQQSLDQGLQFLIQYYNGEERAKGNILERFSAQQFPDLHSELNLSSLELGDSALYFCASSVSGREETQYFGPGTRLLVL.

The chain recombines TRBV7-9 with TRBJ2-7; tentative D call: TRBD2 (6 bases). Germline V gene data show CDR1 as SEHNR and CDR2 as FQNEAQ (reference sequence). The CDR3 length is 12 residues. V was clipped by 4 bases and J by 6 bases, with 10 bases between them. The CDR3 coding sequence is TGTGCCAGCAGCTGGCAGGGAGGCGAGCAGTACTTC. Protein sequence: CASSWQGGEQYF.

This chain connects TRBV5-1 to TRBJ1-2, with 7 bases that match TRBD1. The V gene's germline CDR1 is SGHRS and CDR2 YFSETQ. Trimming cost V 4 bases and J 3 bases; bases outside gene matches: 6. The length of the CDR3 is 14 residues. The CDR3 reads CASSLRGTDYGYTF. The CDR3 DNA reads TGCGCCAGCAGCCTCAGAGGGACAGACTATGGCTACACCTTC.

The chain carries TRBV7-9 and TRBJ1-2; TRBD1 aligns across 8 bases. The CDR3 has 15 residues. The germline V gene encodes CDR1 SEHNR and CDR2 FQNEAQ (reference sequence). V trimming: 5 bases; J trimming: 3 bases; junction bases outside the gene matches: 8. Here the CDR3 reads CASSQQGASHYGYTF. The CDR3, as DNA: TGTGCCAGCAGCCAGCAGGGGGCTTCCCACTATGGCTACACCTTC.

The chain recombines TRBV13 with TRBJ2-7, with 10 bases aligning to TRBD2. After removal of 2 bases from V and 4 bases from J, the junction contained 5 bases not matched to a gene. CDR1 PRHDT and CDR2 FYEKMQ come from the germline V gene (reference sequence). CDR3 length: 15 amino acids. The CDR3 here is CASSLKLAGKYEQYF. CDR3 DNA: TGTGCCAGCAGCTTAAAACTAGCGGGAAAGTACGAGCAGTACTTC.

V gene TRBV7-8 combines with J gene TRBJ2-7; 7 bases fit TRBD1. The V and J ends lost 3 bases and 0 bases, in that order; junction bases with no gene match: 8. The CDR3 runs 16 residues. Per the germline V gene, CDR1 is SGHVS and CDR2 is FQNEAQ. Here the CDR3 reads CASSFVPGQSSYEQYF. In DNA, the CDR3 is TGTGCCAGCAGCTTTGTACCGGGACAGAGCTCCTACGAGCAGTACTTC.